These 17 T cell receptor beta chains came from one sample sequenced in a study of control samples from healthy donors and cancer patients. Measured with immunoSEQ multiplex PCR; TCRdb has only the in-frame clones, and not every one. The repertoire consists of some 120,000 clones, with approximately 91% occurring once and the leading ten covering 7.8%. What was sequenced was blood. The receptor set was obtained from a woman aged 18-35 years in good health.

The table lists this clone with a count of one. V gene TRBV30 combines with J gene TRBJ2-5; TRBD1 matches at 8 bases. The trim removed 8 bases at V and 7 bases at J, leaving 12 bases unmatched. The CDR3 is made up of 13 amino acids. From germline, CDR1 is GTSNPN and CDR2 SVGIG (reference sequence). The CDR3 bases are TGTGCCGGACAGGGAAATGGAATCGGGACCCAGTACTTC. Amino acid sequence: CAGQGNGIGTQYF. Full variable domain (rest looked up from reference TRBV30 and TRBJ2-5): SQTIHQWPATLVQPVGSPLSLECTVEGTSNPNLYWYRQAAGRGLQLLFYSVGIGQISSEVPQNLSASRPQDRQFILSSKKLLLSDSGFYLCAGQGNGIGTQYFGPGTRLLVL.

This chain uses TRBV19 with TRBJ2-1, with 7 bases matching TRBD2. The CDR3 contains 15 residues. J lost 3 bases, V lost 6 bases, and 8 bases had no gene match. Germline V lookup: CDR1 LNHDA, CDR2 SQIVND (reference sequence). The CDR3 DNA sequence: TGTGCCAGTAGGTTGGGGACTAACCACTACAATGAGCAGTTCTTC. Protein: CASRLGTNHYNEQFF.

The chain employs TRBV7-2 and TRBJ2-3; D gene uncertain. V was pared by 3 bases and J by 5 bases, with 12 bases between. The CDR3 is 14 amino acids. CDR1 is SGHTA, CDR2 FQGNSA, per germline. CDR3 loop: CASSLVSGIDTQYF. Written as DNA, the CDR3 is TGTGCCAGCAGCTTGGTCTCAGGTATAGATACGCAGTATTTT.

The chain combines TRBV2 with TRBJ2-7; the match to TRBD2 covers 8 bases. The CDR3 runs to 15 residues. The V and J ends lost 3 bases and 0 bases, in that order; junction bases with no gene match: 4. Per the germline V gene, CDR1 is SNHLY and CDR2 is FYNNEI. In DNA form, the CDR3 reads TGTGCCAGCAGTGAGCTCAGCGGGGGCTCCTACGAGCAGTACTTC. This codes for CASSELSGGSYEQYF.

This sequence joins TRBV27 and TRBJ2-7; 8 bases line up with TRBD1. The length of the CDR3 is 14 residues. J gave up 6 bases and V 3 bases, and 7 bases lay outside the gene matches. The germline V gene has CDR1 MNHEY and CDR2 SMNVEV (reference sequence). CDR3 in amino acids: CASSFDRGRFEQYF. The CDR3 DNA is TGTGCCAGCAGTTTTGACAGGGGAAGGTTCGAGCAGTACTTC.

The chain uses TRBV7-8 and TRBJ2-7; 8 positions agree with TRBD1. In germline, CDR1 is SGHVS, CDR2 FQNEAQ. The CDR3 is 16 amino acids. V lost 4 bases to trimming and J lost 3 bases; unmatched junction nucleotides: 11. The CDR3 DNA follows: TGTGCCAGCAGCTCGGACCTCCGGGACAGGCTCTACGAGCAGTACTTC. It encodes CASSSDLRDRLYEQYF.

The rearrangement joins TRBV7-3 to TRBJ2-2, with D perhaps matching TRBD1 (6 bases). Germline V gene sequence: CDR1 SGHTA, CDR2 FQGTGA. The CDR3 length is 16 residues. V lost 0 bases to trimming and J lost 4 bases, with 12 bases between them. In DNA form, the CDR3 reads TGTGCCAGCAGCTTAACAGGGGGTGTGCGCACCGGGGAGCTGTTTTTT. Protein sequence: CASSLTGGVRTGELFF.

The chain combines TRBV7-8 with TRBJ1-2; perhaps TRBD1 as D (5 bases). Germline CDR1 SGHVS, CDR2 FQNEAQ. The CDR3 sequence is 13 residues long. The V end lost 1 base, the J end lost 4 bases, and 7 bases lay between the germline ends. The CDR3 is CASSLGGVYGYTF. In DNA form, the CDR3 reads TGTGCCAGCAGCTTAGGAGGGGTCTATGGCTACACCTTC. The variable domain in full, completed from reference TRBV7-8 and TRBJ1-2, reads GAGVSQSPRYKVAKRGQDVALRCDPISGHVSLFWYQQALGQGPEFLTYFQNEAQLDKSGLPSDRFFAERPEGSVSTLKIQRTQQEDSAVYLCASSLGGVYGYTFGSGTRLTVV.

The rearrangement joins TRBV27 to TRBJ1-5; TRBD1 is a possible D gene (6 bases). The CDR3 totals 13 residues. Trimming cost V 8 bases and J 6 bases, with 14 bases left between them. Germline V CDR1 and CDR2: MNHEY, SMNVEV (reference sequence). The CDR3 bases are TGTGCCAGCGGATCCGGGACACCTCAGCCCCAGCATTTT. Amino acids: CASGSGTPQPQHF.

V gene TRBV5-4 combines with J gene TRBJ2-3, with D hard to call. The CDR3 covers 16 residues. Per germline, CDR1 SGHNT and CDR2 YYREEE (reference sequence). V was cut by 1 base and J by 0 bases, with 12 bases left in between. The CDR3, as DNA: TGTGCCAGCAGCTTGAGGCGGTTAGGAAGCACAGATACGCAGTATTTT. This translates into CASSLRRLGSTDTQYF.

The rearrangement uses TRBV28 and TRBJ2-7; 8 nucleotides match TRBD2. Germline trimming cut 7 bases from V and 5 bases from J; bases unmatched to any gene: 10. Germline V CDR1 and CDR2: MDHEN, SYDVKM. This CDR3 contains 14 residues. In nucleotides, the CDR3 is TGTGCCAGCATCTCGCGGGCGGGAGGTAACGAGCAGTACTTC. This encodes CASISRAGGNEQYF.

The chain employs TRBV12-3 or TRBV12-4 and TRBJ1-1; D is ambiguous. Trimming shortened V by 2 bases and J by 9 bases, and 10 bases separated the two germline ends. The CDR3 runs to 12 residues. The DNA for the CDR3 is TGTGCCAGCAGTTTATCCAGAACTCAAGCTTTCTTT. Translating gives CASSLSRTQAFF.

CDR3 amino acids: CASSRDRRSYEQYF. CDR3 DNA: TGTGCCAGCAGCCGGGACCGTCGCTCCTACGAGCAGTACTTC. The genes are TRBV2 and TRBJ2-7; D assignment may be TRBD1 or TRBD2 (5 bases each). CDR3 length: 14 residues. Trimming removed 6 bases from V and 0 bases from J, with 12 bases in between. CDR1 and CDR2 from the germline V gene are SNHLY and FYNNEI. The whole variable domain, filled in from reference TRBV2 and TRBJ2-7, reads EPEVTQTPSHQVTQMGQEVILRCVPISNHLYFYWYRQILGQKVEFLVSFYNNEISEKSEIFDDQFSVERPDGSNFTLKIRSTKLEDSAMYFCASSRDRRSYEQYFGPGTRLTVT.

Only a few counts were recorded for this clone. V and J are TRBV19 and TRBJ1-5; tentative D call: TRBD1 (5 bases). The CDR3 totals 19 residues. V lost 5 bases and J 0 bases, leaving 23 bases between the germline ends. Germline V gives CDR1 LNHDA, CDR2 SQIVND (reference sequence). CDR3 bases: TGTGCCAGTAGTGTCTTGGGTCCGGCTCAGGGAGGTAGCAATCAGCCCCAGCATTTT. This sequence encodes CASSVLGPAQGGSNQPQHF.

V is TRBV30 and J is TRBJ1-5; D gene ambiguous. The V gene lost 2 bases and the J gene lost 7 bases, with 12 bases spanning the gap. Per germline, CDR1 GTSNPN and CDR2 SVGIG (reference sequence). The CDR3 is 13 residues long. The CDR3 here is CAWSREKDQPQHF. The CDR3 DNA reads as TGTGCCTGGAGTAGGGAAAAGGACCAGCCCCAGCATTTT.

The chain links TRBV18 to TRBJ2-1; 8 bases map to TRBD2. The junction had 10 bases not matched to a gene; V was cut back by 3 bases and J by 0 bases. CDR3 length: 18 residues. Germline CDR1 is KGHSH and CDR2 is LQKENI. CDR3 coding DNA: TGTGCCAGCTCACCCACTAGCGGAGGGGGGAGCTCCTACAATGAGCAGTTCTTC. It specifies CASSPTSGGGSSYNEQFF.

CDR3 sequence reads: CASSHGPEGGYTF. CDR3 DNA sequence: TGTGCCAGCAGCCACGGGCCAGAGGGGGGCTACACCTTC. The V and J genes are TRBV3-1 (or the pseudogene TRBV3-2) and TRBJ1-2; perhaps TRBD1 as D (5 bases). The CDR3 totals 13 residues. The ends were cut back, 3 bases at V and 8 bases at J, with 13 bases in the middle. CDR1 and CDR2 (germline): LGHDT, YNNKEL (reference sequence).